This is a list of T cell receptor beta chains from one sample in a study of fetal regulatory T cell absence and autoimmunity. The protocol was immunoSEQ multiplex PCR, while the TCRdb copy is restricted to in-frame clones and leaves out a portion. Here the sample spans around 100,000 clones, approximately 79% being singletons. What was sequenced was pancreas tissue. All receptors come from a male donor with IPEX syndrome. Each CDR3 is given with its conserved first and last residue. Fields, in order: D gene, clone size, V gene, J gene, CDR3 protein, CDR3 DNA. The D gene is left open where the match is weak. Not all rows give a size; the values are once, few, many and, for expanded clones, a class.

.	.	TRBV18	TRBJ2-5	CASERGEETQYF	TGTGCCAGCGAGAGGGGGGAAGAGACCCAGTACTTC
.	few	TRBV2	TRBJ1-5	CASSDYSNQPQHF	TGTGCCAGCAGTGATTATAGCAATCAGCCCCAGCATTTT
.	.	TRBV12-5	TRBJ1-2	CASGSPGVVGYTF	TGTGCTAGTGGTTCACCGGGGGTCGTAGGCTACACCTTC
.	.	TRBV11-2	TRBJ1-1	CASLKGRAINTEAFF	TGTGCCAGCCTCAAAGGCAGGGCAATTAACACTGAAGCTTTCTTT
TRBD2	.	TRBV9	TRBJ2-1	CASSVPSSGGANEQFF	TGTGCCAGCAGCGTACCCTCTAGCGGGGGGGCCAATGAGCAGTTCTTC
.	few	TRBV29-1	TRBJ1-2	CSVGTGTYGYTF	TGCAGCGTCGGTACAGGGACCTATGGCTACACCTTC
TRBD2	.	TRBV6-1	TRBJ2-7	CASTKTSGSFGQYF	TGTGCCAGCACAAAGACTAGCGGGAGCTTTGGGCAGTACTTC
.	once	TRBV7-8	TRBJ2-7	CASSVSGILYEQYF	TGTGCCAGCAGCGTATCCGGGATATTGTACGAGCAGTACTTC
.	.	TRBV5-1	TRBJ2-1	CASSLQTRYSYNEQFF	TGCGCCAGCAGCCTACAGACTCGATACTCCTACAATGAGCAGTTCTTC
TRBD2	.	TRBV2	TRBJ2-1	CASSEERGDEQFF	TGTGCCAGCAGTGAAGAGCGGGGGGATGAGCAGTTCTTC
TRBD1	few	TRBV19	TRBJ2-7	CASLYRGPSYEQYF	TGTGCCAGTCTCTACAGGGGGCCCTCCTACGAGCAGTACTTC
.	.	TRBV6-5	TRBJ2-1	CASSAGPTPHNEQFF	TGTGCCAGCAGTGCGGGCCCAACCCCCCACAATGAGCAGTTCTTC
.	few	TRBV2	TRBJ1-2	CASSWDKDYGYTF	TGTGCCAGCAGTTGGGACAAAGACTATGGCTACACCTTC
TRBD2	few	TRBV13	TRBJ2-5	CASSLWREGGETQYF	TGTGCCAGCAGCTTGTGGCGGGAGGGAGGAGAGACCCAGTACTTC
.	.	TRBV4-3	TRBJ1-2	CASSQHNYGYTF	TGCGCCAGCAGCCAACATAACTATGGCTACACCTTC
TRBD2	.	TRBV7-8	TRBJ2-5	CASRDVVTSGDQETQYF	TGTGCCAGCAGAGACGTGGTGACTAGCGGGGACCAAGAGACCCAGTACTTC
TRBD1	.	TRBV13	TRBJ2-3	CASSLGDRVTDTQYF	TGTGCCAGCAGCTTAGGCGACAGGGTCACAGATACGCAGTATTTT
.	.	TRBV27	TRBJ2-1	CASKRGHNEQFF	TGTGCCAGCAAGAGAGGGCACAATGAGCAGTTCTTC
.	.	TRBV30	TRBJ2-1	CACEGRSPREFF	TGTGCCTGCGAGGGCCGGTCACCGAGGGAGTTCTTC
.	.	TRBV19	TRBJ2-1	CASTLRRELVNEQFF	TGTGCCAGTACCCTTAGGAGGGAGTTGGTTAATGAGCAGTTCTTC
.	few	TRBV27	TRBJ2-2	CASSFGGTGELFF	TGTGCCAGCAGTTTTGGGGGCACCGGGGAGCTGTTTTTT
.	.	TRBV10-2	TRBJ1-2	CASSELGSNYGYTF	TGCGCCAGCAGTGAATTAGGGAGTAACTATGGCTACACCTTC
.	.	TRBV27	TRBJ1-2	CASSPGRFYGYTF	TGTGCCAGCAGTCCGGGACGGTTCTATGGCTACACCTTC
.	few	TRBV6-5	TRBJ2-5	CASSRDFQETQYF	TGTGCCAGCAGCAGGGACTTTCAAGAGACCCAGTACTTC
TRBD2	.	TRBV11-2	TRBJ2-7	CASSLVWEGQYF	TGTGCCAGCAGCTTAGTTTGGGAGGGGCAGTACTTC
.	.	TRBV4-3	TRBJ2-1	CASSQDLGESYNEQFF	TGCGCCAGCAGCCAAGATCTCGGGGAGTCCTACAATGAGCAGTTCTTC